What follows are 26 T cell receptor beta chains derived from one specimen sequenced in a study of T cell repertoires in cytomegalovirus infection. Antigens for these TCRs are unknown. TCRdb analysed the reads with MiXCR anew, one entry per CDR3 protein. This sample has 680,000 or so distinct CDR3 sequences, with about 33% found just once. The specimen comprised cultured PBMCs, sampled from culture after CMV antigen stimulation. These receptor sequences come from a human donor in good health (CMV status not recorded). Some clones in this sample may be carry-over from other donors' samples.

This clonotype was observed many times. The V call is TRBV7-8, the J call TRBJ1-1, with TRBD1 identical over 7 bases. Unmatched junction bases numbered 11, after V lost 7 bases and J lost 6 bases. CDR1 SGHVS and CDR2 FQNEAQ come from the germline V gene. The CDR3 has 14 amino acids. Written as DNA, the CDR3 is TGTGCCAGCAACCAAGGGGTAGGGGGCTCTGAAGCTTTCTTT. Amino acid sequence: CASNQGVGGSEAFF.

The chain links TRBV7-9 to TRBJ1-5; D is unclear. The V gene's germline CDR1 is SEHNR and CDR2 FQNEAQ (reference sequence). V was shortened by 5 bases and J by 7 bases, with 21 bases between the two germline ends. The CDR3 consists of 16 residues. The CDR3, as DNA: TGTGCCAGCAGCCGCAGCTCGGGGAGCGGGAACCAGCCCCAGCATTTT. This gives the protein CASSRSSGSGNQPQHF.

In this sample, this clonotype turned up a few times. J is TRBJ2-2 and V is TRBV7-6, with no clear D. In germline, CDR1 is SGHVS, CDR2 FNYEAQ. CDR3 length: 14 amino acids. The germline V and J ends were trimmed by 5 bases and 0 bases, with 7 bases remaining between them. CDR3 bases: TGTGCCAGCAGCGAAGGGACGAACACCGGGGAGCTGTTTTTT. Protein product: CASSEGTNTGELFF.

The table lists this clonotype with a few counts. The J gene is TRBJ2-7, the V gene TRBV7-2; D gene unclear. The CDR3 runs 13 residues. Germline loops: CDR1 SGHTA, CDR2 FQGNSA. Trimming removed 3 bases at V and 0 bases at J, with 6 bases between. CDR3 DNA: TGTGCCAGCAGCTTTGACACCTCCTACGAGCAGTACTTC. It codes for CASSFDTSYEQYF.

The chain joins TRBV6-6 to TRBJ2-1, with 7 bases fitting TRBD2. The germline CDR1 and CDR2 sequences are MNHNY and SVGAGI (reference sequence). This CDR3 is built from 17 residues. J gave up 0 bases and V 0 bases, and 5 bases lay outside the gene matches. CDR3 coding DNA: TGTGCCAGCAGTTACTCAGAGCTAGCGGTCTCCTACAATGAGCAGTTCTTC. Protein sequence: CASSYSELAVSYNEQFF.

A word on this clonotype: With a much larger clone just one base away, this may be a read error. The chain recombines TRBV10-3 with TRBJ2-5; 7 bases match TRBD1. The CDR3 consists of 13 residues. Trimming took 4 bases from V and 1 from J; bases not matched to a gene: 0. CDR1 and CDR2 (germline): ENHRY, SYGVKD. The DNA for the CDR3 is TGTGCCATCAGTGGACAGGGCCAAGAGACCCAGTACTTC. It translates to CAISGQGQETQYF.

The V call is TRBV7-9, the J call TRBJ2-7; 9 bases agree with TRBD2. The CDR3 sequence is 13 residues long. CDR1 is SEHNR, CDR2 FQNEAQ, per germline (reference sequence). Unmatched junction bases numbered 1, after V lost 5 bases and J lost 2 bases. This CDR3 is CASSASGAYEQYF. The CDR3 DNA is TGTGCCAGCAGCGCTAGCGGGGCCTACGAGCAGTACTTC.

A few counts support this clonotype. The chain employs TRBV10-2 and TRBJ1-5; 8 positions match TRBD1. With 0 bases clipped from V and 2 bases from J, the junction kept 3 bases outside the gene matches. Germline V lookup: CDR1 WSHSY, CDR2 SAAADI. The CDR3 covers 16 residues. This CDR3 reads CASSESRGQGNQPQHF. The CDR3 DNA is TGCGCCAGCAGTGAGTCAAGGGGACAGGGCAATCAGCCCCAGCATTTT.

DNA of the CDR3: TGTGCCAGCAGCCGGTTTTCTGCCCAGGGCTATGGGAACACTGAAGCTTTCTTT. Protein product: CASSRFSAQGYGNTEAFF. The chain carries TRBV11-2 and TRBJ1-1, with TRBD1 as a possible D gene (5 bases). The germline V and J ends were trimmed by 5 bases and 1 base, with 23 bases remaining between them. Looked up from germline, CDR1 is SGHAT and CDR2 is FQNNGV. The CDR3 covers 18 residues.

This clonotype showed up just a few times. The chain has TRBV7-2 and TRBJ2-1, with D hard to call. This CDR3 comprises 13 residues. Germline V gives CDR1 SGHTA, CDR2 FQGNSA. Trimming shortened V by 3 bases and J by 6 bases, and 9 bases separated the two germline ends. The CDR3 spells CASSFKPGNEQFF. The CDR3 coding sequence is TGTGCCAGCAGCTTCAAGCCGGGCAATGAGCAGTTCTTC.

This clonotype has a handful of counts. V is TRBV7-9 and J is TRBJ1-2; the D is unclear. The CDR3 totals 12 residues. From germline, CDR1 is SEHNR and CDR2 FQNEAQ (reference sequence). The ends were cut back, 5 bases at V and 6 bases at J, with 10 bases in the middle. CDR3 coding DNA: TGTGCCAGCAGCCCAACATTGGATGGCTACACCTTC. It specifies CASSPTLDGYTF. Full variable domain (rest looked up from reference TRBV7-9 and TRBJ1-2): DTGVSQNPRHKITKRGQNVTFRCDPISEHNRLYWYRQTLGQGPEFLTYFQNEAQLEKSRLLSDRFSAERPKGSFSTLEIQRTEQGDSAMYLCASSPTLDGYTFGSGTRLTVV.

The gene calls are TRBV6-4 and TRBJ2-2, with 8 positions matching TRBD1. The CDR3 totals 15 residues. Losses at the gene ends were 5 bases for V and 3 bases for J; bases not matched to a gene: 5. Germline CDR1 and CDR2: MRHNA and SNTAGT. The CDR3 sequence is CASSRQGFYTGELFF. The CDR3 coding sequence is TGTGCCAGCAGTAGACAGGGGTTCTACACCGGGGAGCTGTTTTTT.

CDR3 residues: CAPPPAGLSYEQYF. The CDR3 coding sequence is TGCGCCCCCCCTCCGGCGGGACTCTCCTACGAGCAGTACTTC. The genes are TRBV5-1 and TRBJ2-7, with D possibly TRBD2 on 6 matching bases. This CDR3 region has 14 residues. With 10 bases removed from V and 0 bases from J, the gap between germline ends came to 17 bases. Germline V lookup: CDR1 SGHRS, CDR2 YFSETQ. The whole variable domain, remainder taken from reference TRBV5-1 and TRBJ2-7, is KAGVTQTPRYLIKTRGQQVTLSCSPISGHRSVSWYQQTPGQGLQFLFEYFSETQRNKGNFPGRFSGRQFSNSRSEMNVSTLELGDSALYLCAPPPAGLSYEQYFGPGTRLTVT.

V and J are TRBV6-5 and TRBJ1-2, with TRBD1 as a possible D gene (6 bases). Germline lookup yields CDR1 MNHEY and CDR2 SVGAGI. This CDR3 region has 13 residues. V lost 10 bases and J 8 bases, leaving 20 bases between the germline ends. CDR3 DNA: TGTGCCACCTCCGAAGGGGGATATTGGGGCTACACCTTC. It is translated as CATSEGGYWGYTF.

The genes are TRBV29-1 and TRBJ2-4, with a weak D call TRBD1 (5 bases). Per germline, CDR1 SQVTM and CDR2 ANQGSEA. CDR3 length equals 12 residues. V lost 4 bases, J lost 5 bases, and 9 bases lay in between. The CDR3 loop is CSVVQVENIQYF. DNA of the CDR3: TGCAGCGTTGTACAGGTTGAAAACATTCAGTACTTC.

The V and J genes are TRBV25-1 and TRBJ2-7; 11 bases are a match to TRBD2. The V segment lost 3 bases and the J segment 3 bases; nucleotides outside the gene matches: 1. CDR3 length equals 14 residues. Germline CDR1 is MGHDK and CDR2 is SYGVNS. The CDR3 nucleotides are TGTGCCAGCAGTGATCTAGCGGGGGGCTACGAGCAGTACTTC. As protein: CASSDLAGGYEQYF.

This clonotype occurred once. The J gene is TRBJ1-3, the V gene TRBV10-3; TRBD1 matches 8 bases. In germline, CDR1 is ENHRY, CDR2 SYGVKD. After removal of 6 bases from V and 7 bases from J, the junction contained 8 bases not matched to a gene. This CDR3 has 14 amino acids. The CDR3 DNA reads TGTGCCATCAGGCCCGACAGGGGTGGGAACACCATATATTTT. This codes for CAIRPDRGGNTIYF.

This clonotype was seen a handful of times. The rearrangement links TRBV12-3 or TRBV12-4 to TRBJ2-5, with 7 bases aligning to TRBD2. The length of the CDR3 is 11 residues. The junction had 2 bases not matched to a gene; V was cut back by 8 bases and J by 5 bases. This CDR3 reads CASWGGETQYF. The CDR3 DNA reads TGTGCCAGCTGGGGGGGTGAGACCCAGTACTTC.

The sample holds one count of this clonotype. V and J are TRBV6-6 and TRBJ2-1; D gene ambiguous. Germline loops: CDR1 MNHNY, CDR2 SVGAGI (reference sequence). CDR3 size: 16 residues. Trimming stripped 0 bases from V and 5 bases from J, with 14 bases between. The CDR3 region is CASSYSQSRLDNEQFF. The CDR3 DNA follows: TGTGCCAGCAGTTACTCGCAGAGTCGGCTTGACAATGAGCAGTTCTTC.

This clonotype appeared a few times. This chain joins TRBV7-2 and TRBJ2-5, with TRBD2 matching over 13 bases. Trimming removed 4 bases from V and 3 bases from J; junction bases left unmatched: 2. CDR1 is SGHTA, CDR2 FQGNSA, per germline. The CDR3 consists of 15 residues. The CDR3 DNA is TGTGCCAGCAGCTCCGGGACTAGCGGGAAAGAGACCCAGTACTTC. It translates to CASSSGTSGKETQYF.

Only a few counts were recorded for this clonotype. CDR3 loop: CASSSGGLVNRYGAQYF. CDR3 bases: TGTGCCAGCAGCTCCGGCGGACTAGTAAACAGATATGGCGCGCAGTATTTT. The gene calls are TRBV11-2 and TRBJ2-3; 7 bases agree with TRBD2. In germline, CDR1 is SGHAT, CDR2 FQNNGV. The V and J ends lost 4 bases and 10 bases, in that order; junction bases with no gene match: 20. CDR3 length: 17 amino acids.

This clonotype was seen more than once but under ten times. The CDR3 DNA reads TGTGCCAGCAGTCTCGGGACAGCTTGGGAGCAGTACTTC. Encoded protein: CASSLGTAWEQYF. J is TRBJ2-7 and V is TRBV12-3 or TRBV12-4; 7 bases are a match to TRBD1. V was pared by 5 bases and J by 7 bases, with 8 bases of the junction left unmatched. The CDR3 spans 13 residues.

This clonotype was counted a few times. The chain uses TRBV7-9 and TRBJ1-4; the D gene is possibly TRBD1 (5 bases). The V gene lost 3 bases and the J gene lost 7 bases, with 12 bases spanning the gap. This CDR3 comprises 14 residues. Germline CDR1 is SEHNR and CDR2 is FQNEAQ (reference sequence). CDR3 protein: CASSFAGLSEKLFF. The CDR3 nucleotides read TGTGCCAGCAGCTTCGCGGGGCTTTCTGAAAAACTGTTTTTT.

The table lists this clonotype with many counts. V usage is TRBV7-2 and J usage is TRBJ1-3; D unresolved. There are 14 residues in the CDR3. V lost 4 bases, J lost 0 bases, and 7 bases lay in between. Germline V gives CDR1 SGHTA, CDR2 FQGNSA. The CDR3 coding sequence is TGTGCCAGCAGCTCGACACTCTCTGGAAACACCATATATTTT. It codes for CASSSTLSGNTIYF.

Here the CDR3 reads CASSLVQGPTGELFF. The CDR3 DNA sequence: TGTGCCAGCAGCTTAGTCCAGGGACCCACCGGGGAGCTGTTTTTT. This chain links TRBV7-8 with TRBJ2-2; possibly TRBD1 or TRBD2 for D (5 bases each). With 1 base removed from V and 4 bases from J, the gap between germline ends came to 10 bases. The V gene's germline CDR1 is SGHVS and CDR2 FQNEAQ. This CDR3 is 15 amino acids long.

This clonotype was recorded a few times. This sequence joins TRBV12-3 or TRBV12-4 and TRBJ2-1; D remains unclear. V was pared by 6 bases and J by 8 bases, with 17 bases between. The CDR3 runs 14 residues. CDR3 in amino acids: CASSANWGSDEQFF. CDR3 in DNA: TGTGCCAGCAGCGCGAATTGGGGTTCGGATGAGCAGTTCTTC.